These T cell receptor beta chains were read from a single sample in a study of spatial heterogeneity in lung cancer. One entry per CDR3 protein results from TCRdb running MiXCR on the 5' RACE reads. The sample contains tens of thousands of distinct CDR3 sequences, just over 3% of which appear only once. Sequences were derived from normal lung tissue next to the tumor, sampled at surgery. These receptors were obtained from a male donor with early-stage non-small cell lung cancer. The CDR3 runs from the conserved cysteine through the conserved F or W. The D gene is left open where the match is weak. A row's size may be missing; if present it is once, few, many or a size class.

d_call,j_call,v_call,cdr3_length,clone_size,cdr3_nt,cdr3_aa
-,TRBJ1-6,TRBV7-2,15,many,TGTGCCAGCAGCTTAGGTGGGGGGACTAATTCACCCCTCCACTTT,CASSLGGGTNSPLHF
TRBD1,TRBJ1-2,TRBV5-1,14,-,TGCGCCAGCAGCTTGACGGGACAGCACTATGGCTACATCTTC,CASSLTGQHYGYIF
TRBD1,TRBJ2-5,TRBV6-1,15,many,TGTGCCAGCAGTCCAGACAGGGGAGGACAAGAGACCCAGTACTTC,CASSPDRGGQETQYF
TRBD2,TRBJ2-3,TRBV20-1,20,many,TGCAGTGCTAAGGCCTGGGGGTTAGCGGGAGGACGGGCACGCACAGATACGCAGTATTTT,CSAKAWGLAGGRARTDTQYF
-,TRBJ2-5,TRBV7-8,14,many,TGTGCCAGCAGCCAATCCCTGGATCAAGAGACCCAGTACTTC,CASSQSLDQETQYF
-,TRBJ1-1,TRBV29-1,13,many,TGCAGCGTCGGTCAGGGTCTCTACACTGAAGCTTTCTTT,CSVGQGLYTEAFF
-,TRBJ2-7,TRBV4-1,14,many,TGCGCCAGCAGCCAAGACCCAGGTTCCTACGAGCAGTACTTC,CASSQDPGSYEQYF
-,TRBJ2-5,TRBV6-6,15,many,TGTGCCAGCAGTTACATAGGACAGGGAGGGGAGACCCAGTACTTC,CASSYIGQGGETQYF
-,TRBJ1-1,TRBV7-9,12,-,TGTGCCAGCAGCGACCGGCATCCTGAAGCTTTCTTT,CASSDRHPEAFF
TRBD2,TRBJ2-1,TRBV14,15,many,TGTGCCAGCAGACCCGCTAGCGGACATTACAATGAGCAGTTCTTC,CASRPASGHYNEQFF
TRBD2,TRBJ2-5,TRBV7-2,15,-,TGTGCCAGCAGCTTTAGCGGGGGCCTGGGAGAGACCCAGTACTTC,CASSFSGGLGETQYF
-,TRBJ1-6,TRBV11-2,13,many,TGTGCCAGCAGCTTAGCCAGGGGATCACCCCTCCACTTT,CASSLARGSPLHF
-,TRBJ1-1,TRBV5-1,14,many,TGCGCCAGCAGCCTGGGGGCCGGGGATCCTGAAGCTTTCTTT,CASSLGAGDPEAFF
TRBD2,TRBJ2-7,TRBV5-1,14,many,TGCGCCAGCAGCTCTACTAGCGGTTCTTACGAGCAGTACTTC,CASSSTSGSYEQYF
-,TRBJ2-7,TRBV2,13,many,TGTGCCAGCAGTGTGGGACTCTACTACGAGCAGTACTTC,CASSVGLYYEQYF
-,TRBJ2-5,TRBV10-3,15,few,TGTGCCATCAGTTTAGCGTCCGGGTACCAAGAGACCCAGTACTTC,CAISLASGYQETQYF
TRBD1,TRBJ1-4,TRBV18,14,many,TGTGCCAGCTCATCGACAGGGTCGGATGAAAAACTGTTTTTT,CASSSTGSDEKLFF
-,TRBJ2-5,TRBV9,12,-,TGTGCCAGCAGCGTCACTGAAGAGACCCAGTACTTC,CASSVTEETQYF
-,TRBJ1-5,TRBV6-1,11,-,TGTGCCAGCAGTAGGAATCAGCCCCAGCATTTT,CASSRNQPQHF
-,TRBJ1-5,TRBV28,14,many,TGTGCCACCCTAGGGGGTAAATCGGGTCAGCCCCAGCATTTT,CATLGGKSGQPQHF